Each of the 30 T cell receptor beta chains below was sequenced from the same sample in a study of control samples from healthy donors and cancer patients (dated by TCRdb to about 2020). The receptor library was made with the immunoSEQ multiplex PCR assay. TCRdb's version of the immuneACCESS table is confined to in-frame rearrangements and falls short of the full clone set. An unresolved V gene accounts for under half of the shortfall where checked; the remainder is of unknown origin. The sample table records about 250,000 clones; over 75% of these occur just once. Of the sample, about 14% falls within the top ten clones. The sequencing sample was made of PBMCs. These receptors all stem from an older woman with lung cancer.

V gene TRBV19 combines with J gene TRBJ2-1; TRBD1 agrees at 8 bases. In germline, CDR1 is LNHDA, CDR2 SQIVND (reference sequence). The V segment lost 1 base and the J segment 7 bases; nucleotides outside the gene matches: 6. The CDR3 consists of 15 residues. CDR3 protein: CASSIGGQGLNEQFF. The CDR3 nucleotides read TGTGCCAGTAGTATAGGTGGACAGGGTCTGAATGAGCAGTTCTTC. Looking up the rest from reference TRBV19 and TRBJ2-1 gives the full variable domain: DGGITQSPKYLFRKEGQNVTLSCEQNLNHDAMYWYRQDPGQGLRLIYYSQIVNDFQKGDIAEGYSVSREKKESFPLTVTSAQKNPTAFYLCASSIGGQGLNEQFFGPGTRLTVL.

The chain has TRBV12-3 or TRBV12-4 and TRBJ2-1, with D tentatively TRBD2 (6 bases). V gave up 6 bases and J gave up 13 bases, with 19 bases separating them. This CDR3 is 13 amino acids long. CDR3 DNA sequence: TGTGCCAGCAGCCACGACTCCTCCGGGAGTCAGTTCTTC. This gives the protein CASSHDSSGSQFF.

The gene calls are TRBV5-5 and TRBJ2-1; 11 positions agree with TRBD2. The V and J ends lost 5 bases and 7 bases, in that order; junction bases with no gene match: 8. The CDR3 has 15 residues. CDR1 is SGHKS, CDR2 YYEKEE, per germline (reference sequence). CDR3 DNA: TGTGCCAGCAGAAAGGGACTAGCGGAGGGGAATGAGCAGTTCTTC. Amino acid sequence: CASRKGLAEGNEQFF.

The chain is built from TRBV4-1 and TRBJ2-1, with 10 bases identical to TRBD2. This CDR3 comprises 17 residues. The germline CDR1 and CDR2 sequences are MGHRA and YSYEKL. V trimming: 4 bases; J trimming: 0 bases; junction bases outside the gene matches: 6. The DNA for the CDR3 is TGCGCCAGCAGCCTTTCAGCGGGAGGGGGCTCCTACAATGAGCAGTTCTTC. Its protein is CASSLSAGGGSYNEQFF.

The chain is built from TRBV5-1 and TRBJ2-7; 9 bases match TRBD1. The CDR3 has 14 residues. The V and J ends lost 7 bases and 1 base, in that order; junction bases with no gene match: 6. Per the germline V gene, CDR1 is SGHRS and CDR2 is YFSETQ. CDR3 nucleotide sequence: TGCGCCAGCGCACCGACAGGGGGTTCCTACGAGCAGTACTTC. Protein sequence: CASAPTGGSYEQYF. The full variable domain, its missing parts supplied by reference TRBV5-1 and TRBJ2-7, is KAGVTQTPRYLIKTRGQQVTLSCSPISGHRSVSWYQQTPGQGLQFLFEYFSETQRNKGNFPGRFSGRQFSNSRSEMNVSTLELGDSALYLCASAPTGGSYEQYFGPGTRLTVT.

The chain carries TRBV11-2 and TRBJ2-7; 7 bases align to TRBD1. Trimming cost V 7 bases and J 2 bases; bases outside gene matches: 8. The CDR3 loop spans 14 amino acids. Germline V gene sequence: CDR1 SGHAT, CDR2 FQNNGV. The CDR3 nucleotides read TGTGCCAGCACAGGGCGGACAGGCCCCTACGAGCAGTACTTC. Its protein product is CASTGRTGPYEQYF.

This clone has more than one count but fewer than ten. The chain couples TRBV19 to TRBJ2-3, with 9 positions matching TRBD2. The CDR3 runs 15 residues. The V segment lost 10 bases and the J segment 6 bases; nucleotides outside the gene matches: 14. Germline assignment: CDR1 LNHDA and CDR2 SQIVND (reference sequence). The CDR3 reads CATKRRGGLGDTQYF. The CDR3 DNA is TGTGCCACCAAGAGGCGGGGGGGCCTCGGCGATACGCAGTATTTT.

This sequence joins TRBV5-1 and TRBJ2-6, with D unclear. V lost 0 bases to trimming and J lost 3 bases, with 7 bases between them. Germline CDR1 reads SGHRS; CDR2 reads YFSETQ. The CDR3 spans 15 residues. DNA of the CDR3: TGCGCCAGCAGCTTGGAGGCCATTGGGGCCAACGTCCTGACTTTC. Its protein is CASSLEAIGANVLTF.

This clone has only a few counts. The V gene is TRBV7-2, the J gene TRBJ1-6; D unclear. V was clipped by 5 bases and J by 9 bases, with 17 bases between them. Germline V CDR1 and CDR2: SGHTA, FQGNSA. The CDR3 spans 15 residues. For the CDR3, the DNA is TGTGCCAGCAGCCCCTTGGTCGAGGGAGTTTCACCCCTCCACTTT. This gives the protein CASSPLVEGVSPLHF.

A remark on this clone: An end of the junction differs from the germline gene, which may be a read error. The rearrangement uses TRBV5-1 and TRBJ2-2, with D unresolved. CDR1 and CDR2 from the germline V gene are SGHRS and YFSETQ. This CDR3 comprises 13 residues. CDR3 DNA: TGCGCCACCAGCCGGGTCCCCACCGGGGAGCTGTTTTTT. As protein: CATSRVPTGELFF.

This chain connects TRBV2 to TRBJ1-2; a weak D match, TRBD1 (5 bases). This CDR3 spans 12 amino acids. Per the germline V gene, CDR1 is SNHLY and CDR2 is FYNNEI. V lost 8 bases and J 8 bases, leaving 15 bases between the germline ends. The CDR3 is CASGSGGVGYTF. CDR3 bases: TGTGCCAGCGGGTCAGGAGGGGTCGGCTACACCTTC.

The genes are TRBV9 and TRBJ2-3; D uncertain. Between the trimmed V and J ends, which lost 2 bases and 0 bases, there was a span of 4 bases. The length of the CDR3 is 13 residues. Germline V lookup: CDR1 SGDLS, CDR2 YYNGEE. CDR3 in DNA: TGTGCCAGCAGCGTCGGTAGCACAGATACGCAGTATTTT. This encodes CASSVGSTDTQYF.

This clone was found once. V is TRBV20-1 and J is TRBJ2-5, with D possibly TRBD2 on 5 matching bases. Trimming shortened V by 3 bases and J by 7 bases, and 18 bases separated the two germline ends. The CDR3 totals 14 residues. From germline, CDR1 is DFQATT and CDR2 SNEGSKA (reference sequence). CDR3 amino acids: CSASGGSGIWTQYF. The CDR3 DNA reads TGCAGTGCTAGTGGTGGGAGTGGGATTTGGACCCAGTACTTC.

The chain employs TRBV11-2 and TRBJ2-1; 8 bases are a match to TRBD1. Trimming cost V 4 bases and J 2 bases; bases outside gene matches: 7. The germline gives CDR1 SGHAT, CDR2 FQNNGV. The CDR3 sequence is 16 residues long. This CDR3 is CASSSRTGRPYNEQFF. In DNA form, the CDR3 reads TGTGCCAGCAGCTCACGGACAGGGCGTCCCTACAATGAGCAGTTCTTC.

This CDR3 is CASSVGEFETQYF. For the CDR3, the DNA is TGTGCCAGCAGCGTCGGGGAATTCGAGACCCAGTACTTC. The chain links TRBV2 to TRBJ2-5, with TRBD2 as a possible D gene (5 bases). V gave up 6 bases and J gave up 5 bases, with 13 bases separating them. CDR3 length equals 13 residues. Germline V gene data show CDR1 as SNHLY and CDR2 as FYNNEI. Variable domain in full (rest from reference TRBV2 and TRBJ2-5): EPEVTQTPSHQVTQMGQEVILRCVPISNHLYFYWYRQILGQKVEFLVSFYNNEISEKSEIFDDQFSVERPDGSNFTLKIRSTKLEDSAMYFCASSVGEFETQYFGPGTRLLVL.

The genes are TRBV28 and TRBJ1-5; D not certain. V lost 6 bases and J lost 3, with 9 bases in between. In germline, CDR1 is MDHEN, CDR2 SYDVKM. This CDR3 spans 13 amino acids. The CDR3 protein is CASRRVNNQPQHF. The CDR3 nucleotides are TGTGCCAGCAGGAGGGTGAACAATCAGCCCCAGCATTTT.

The chain links TRBV18 to TRBJ2-5; 8 bases map to TRBD1. CDR3 size: 15 residues. Per germline, CDR1 KGHSH and CDR2 LQKENI. Trimming took 0 bases from V and 5 from J; bases not matched to a gene: 5. The CDR3 protein is CASSPPSRGRETQYF. The CDR3, as DNA: TGTGCCAGCTCACCACCGTCCAGGGGGCGTGAGACCCAGTACTTC.

The chain joins TRBV9 to TRBJ1-4, with D possibly being TRBD1 (5 bases). Per germline, CDR1 SGDLS and CDR2 YYNGEE. The length of the CDR3 is 16 residues. Trimming stripped 4 bases from V and 1 base from J, with 14 bases between. Here the CDR3 reads CASSSSGGGTNEKLFF. The CDR3 region has the DNA TGTGCCAGCAGCTCCTCCGGGGGTGGAACTAATGAAAAACTGTTTTTT.

V and J are TRBV19 and TRBJ1-6, with a tentative D call TRBD1 (6 bases). The CDR3 is 14 amino acids. Germline V gene sequence: CDR1 LNHDA, CDR2 SQIVND (reference sequence). V gave up 7 bases and J gave up 7 bases, with 14 bases separating them. The CDR3, as DNA: TGTGCCAGTACCGTGACAGGAGGCAATTCACCCCTCCACTTT. Its translation: CASTVTGGNSPLHF.

This clone was observed once. The chain couples TRBV6-4 to TRBJ2-7; 8 bases map to TRBD1. This CDR3 region has 14 residues. V was clipped by 5 bases and J by 4 bases; unmatched bases: 7. Germline values: CDR1 MRHNA, CDR2 SNTAGT. DNA for the CDR3: TGTGCCAGCAGTCCCCGGACAGGGAGGTACGAGCAGTACTTC. Encoded protein: CASSPRTGRYEQYF.

J is TRBJ2-6 and V is TRBV27; 11 bases align to TRBD1. CDR1 is MNHEY, CDR2 SMNVEV, per germline (reference sequence). Trimming took 5 bases from V and 0 from J; bases not matched to a gene: 12. CDR3 length: 20 residues. The CDR3 DNA is TGTGCCAGCAGTGATCCCGGGACAGGGGGTTACTTCTCTGGGGCCAACGTCCTGACTTTC. Residues: CASSDPGTGGYFSGANVLTF.

The chain combines TRBV28 with TRBJ2-1; 7 bases are shared with TRBD1. The germline V gene encodes CDR1 MDHEN and CDR2 SYDVKM. The CDR3 runs 16 residues. Unmatched junction bases numbered 5, after V lost 3 bases and J lost 0 bases. CDR3 loop: CASSFSRGLSYNEQFF. The CDR3 DNA follows: TGTGCCAGCAGTTTTAGTAGGGGGCTCTCCTACAATGAGCAGTTCTTC.

The chain is built from TRBV7-2 and TRBJ1-1; 7 bases map to TRBD1. The germline CDR1 and CDR2 sequences are SGHTA and FQGNSA. This CDR3 region has 14 residues. V lost 3 bases to trimming and J lost 4 bases; unmatched junction nucleotides: 5. This CDR3 reads CASSFQGDGTEAFF. DNA for the CDR3: TGTGCCAGCAGCTTTCAGGGGGACGGCACTGAAGCTTTCTTT.

The V and J genes are TRBV5-1 and TRBJ2-7; no definite D call. Germline CDR1 is SGHRS and CDR2 is YFSETQ. The V gene lost 0 bases and the J gene lost 5 bases, with 12 bases spanning the gap. CDR3 length: 14 amino acids. The CDR3 DNA is TGCGCCAGCAGCTTGGAGAAGGCTGGGGACGAGCAGTACTTC. Protein product: CASSLEKAGDEQYF.

The chain couples TRBV10-3 to TRBJ1-5; D is undetermined. Deletions cut 8 bases from V and 0 bases from J, with 8 bases between. CDR3 size: 13 residues. Germline CDR1 and CDR2: ENHRY and SYGVKD. The DNA of the CDR3 is TGTGCCATCCAGGAAAATAGCAATCAGCCCCAGCATTTT. Protein product: CAIQENSNQPQHF.

CDR3 in DNA: TGTGCCAGCAGCCAACCTGGAACAGATACGCAGTATTTT. Translated, it gives CASSQPGTDTQYF. V is TRBV3-1 (or the pseudogene TRBV3-2) and J is TRBJ2-3; D uncertain. The CDR3 loop spans 13 amino acids. V was clipped by 2 bases and J by 3 bases, with 6 bases between them. Per germline, CDR1 LGHDT and CDR2 YNNKEL (reference sequence).

In nucleotides, the CDR3 is TGTGCCAGCAGTTACTCGCAAGCGGGGGTTAATGAGCAGTTCTTC. Encoded protein: CASSYSQAGVNEQFF. This sequence joins TRBV6-5 and TRBJ2-1; 8 bases align to TRBD2. V shed 0 bases, J shed 7 bases, and the junction held 5 bases outside the gene matches. From germline, CDR1 is MNHEY and CDR2 SVGAGI. This CDR3 is built from 15 residues.

The V call is TRBV27, the J call TRBJ2-1, with TRBD2 matching over 9 bases. J gave up 1 base and V 5 bases, and 6 bases lay outside the gene matches. CDR3 length equals 16 residues. Per the germline V gene, CDR1 is MNHEY and CDR2 is SMNVEV (reference sequence). The CDR3 DNA reads TGTGCCAGCAGTGTTTCCCTAGCGGGGTCCTACAATGAGCAGTTCTTC. Translated, it gives CASSVSLAGSYNEQFF.

The chain has TRBV13 and TRBJ2-7; D gene ambiguous. Germline CDR1 reads PRHDT; CDR2 reads FYEKMQ (reference sequence). V was cut by 5 bases and J by 2 bases, with 13 bases left in between. The CDR3 runs to 14 residues. DNA for the CDR3: TGTGCCAGCAGCGACTCAGGTATTACCTACGAGCAGTACTTC. This gives the protein CASSDSGITYEQYF.

V and J are TRBV11-2 and TRBJ2-7; TRBD2 might be the D (6 bases). CDR1 is SGHAT, CDR2 FQNNGV, per germline. V was clipped by 0 bases and J by 4 bases, with 13 bases between them. The CDR3 covers 15 residues. The CDR3 sequence is CASSLDPGGGYEQYF. CDR3 DNA: TGTGCCAGCAGCTTAGATCCGGGTGGGGGGTACGAGCAGTACTTC.